Here is one T cell receptor beta chain with its context. Its antigen is unidentified. This record belongs to a study of CD8 T cells in ankylosing spondylitis. Making use of molecular barcodes, quantitative 5'-RACE generated TCR beta libraries. TCRdb re-called the 5' RACE reads with MiXCR, one entry per CDR3 protein. The sample contains hundreds of thousands of distinct CDR3 sequences, about 20% of which appear only once. The V gene's germline CDR1 is MGHDK and CDR2 SYGVNS. The J segment lost 10 bases and the V segment lost 6 bases, leaving 5 bases of the junction unmatched. The CDR3 runs 13 residues. Broader study findings: About eight highly homologous variants made up a TCR beta motif that seemed to typify ankylosing spondylitis blood. Clones that were linked to disease were CD8+ and were relatively rare in peripheral blood. Clones linked to disease were reported to show significant enrichment in matched ankylosing spondylitis synovial fluid.

The rearrangement uses TRBV25-1 and TRBJ2-1; 11 bases line up with TRBD2. The receptor was derived from a male donor with ankylosing spondylitis or in good health (not recorded which). The sequenced sample consisted of blood, either unsorted or a sorted T cell fraction (not recorded which). The CDR3 loop is CASRGSGGAEQFF. Here the CDR3 DNA reads TGTGCCAGCAGGGGTAGCGGGGGGGCCGAGCAGTTCTTC.